The present entry profiles one T cell receptor (beta chain) with its context. The record originates from a study of blood T cell repertoires in COVID-19. Turning to the study itself: Sites in the United States, Italy and Spain provided acute and convalescent COVID-19 samples. PBMCs, B-cell-depleted T cells, or T cells were the source of the cDNA or gDNA that made up the material.

CDR3 length: 17 amino acids. Germline V gene lookup returns CDR1 LNHDA and CDR2 SQIVND (reference sequence). V was pared by 3 bases and J by 4 bases, with 11 bases of the junction left unmatched. Original analysis: Counts of nucleated cells, estimated from reference gene primer amplification, were obtained. The table came from immunoSEQ multiplex PCR; TCRdb's copy has only in-frame clones and leaves some out. V, J and clone size derive from that table, while D and trimming were established from the DNA sequence. The sample includes fewer than 200,000 clones, 75% to 95% of them seen just once. The sequence derives from a man aged 50-59 years with acute or convalescent COVID-19. The chain uses TRBV19 and TRBJ2-2, with 7 bases that match TRBD2. Sequenced material: peripheral blood. CDR3 protein: CASSIPTSGTVTGELFF. Here the CDR3 DNA reads TGTGCCAGTAGTATCCCCACGAGCGGGACGGTCACCGGGGAGCTGTTTTTT. Full variable domain (outside the CDR3, taken from reference TRBV19 and TRBJ2-2): DGGITQSPKYLFRKEGQNVTLSCEQNLNHDAMYWYRQDPGQGLRLIYYSQIVNDFQKGDIAEGYSVSREKKESFPLTVTSAQKNPTAFYLCASSIPTSGTVTGELFFGEGSRLTVL.